This T cell receptor (beta chain) derives from a study of human T cells and chemical hapten exposure. Study-level information: The study sensitized with 2% DPC on a 2 cm by 2 cm patch of upper inner arm skin. Patients, largely female, had alopecia areata, totalis or universalis.

This CDR3 is built from 17 residues. V was pared by 6 bases and J by 0 bases, with 18 bases between. Germline assignment: CDR1 DFQATT and CDR2 SNEGSKA (reference sequence). Time point here: patch test 3, about 24 weeks after DPC sensitization. Treatment meaning: therapeutic diphenylcyclopropenone sensitization with weekly scalp DPC. Those who donated were patients with alopecia, 18 to 70 years of age, and suitable for DPC. It was from unfractionated whole blood that total RNA was extracted. This clonotype was counted between two and nine times. MiXCR was run by TCRdb on the RACE reads, yielding one entry per CDR3 protein. The sample has roughly 150,000 distinct CDR3 sequences; around 30% are singletons.

The receptor was isolated from a young woman with alopecia areata. Some clones in this sample may be carry-over from other donors' samples. Sequenced material: whole blood, taken in connection with sensitization to the hapten diphenylcyclopropenone (DPC). This rearrangement joins TRBV20-1 to TRBJ1-6; no clear D gene. CDR3 DNA sequence: TGCAGTGCCCGCAGGACTTCCCTGAGCTCCTATAATTCACCCCTCCACTTT. It specifies CSARRTSLSSYNSPLHF.